The 5 T cell receptor beta chains below were found in one sample sequenced in a study of cytomegalovirus exposure and HLA in healthy donors. Measured with immunoSEQ multiplex PCR; TCRdb has only the in-frame clones, and not every one. Among roughly 84,000 clones listed, more than 75% were seen once. The sample was PBMCs. Every receptor here comes from a man aged 25 to 45 in good health and CMV-seronegative.

The chain recombines TRBV27 with TRBJ2-1; the D gene is possibly TRBD1 (5 bases). This CDR3 region has 14 residues. V lost 3 bases, J lost 8 bases, and 14 bases lay in between. Germline V lookup: CDR1 MNHEY, CDR2 SMNVEV (reference sequence). Here the CDR3 DNA reads TGTGCCAGCAGTTTCGGCAGGGTTAATGATGAGCAGTTCTTC. Residues: CASSFGRVNDEQFF.

The chain joins TRBV18 to TRBJ2-7; 9 bases fit TRBD2. V dropped 5 bases and J dropped 0; count of bases not matched to a gene: 2. The CDR3 contains 14 residues. Germline V gene data show CDR1 as KGHSH and CDR2 as LQKENI. Here the CDR3 DNA reads TGTGCCAGCTCAAATAGCGGGAGCTCCTACGAGCAGTACTTC. This translates into CASSNSGSSYEQYF.

This clone has a single count. V and J are TRBV27 and TRBJ2-1; 8 bases line up with TRBD1. Trimming cost V 6 bases and J 7 bases; bases outside gene matches: 8. The V gene's germline CDR1 is MNHEY and CDR2 SMNVEV (reference sequence). The CDR3 is 14 residues long. CDR3 DNA: TGTGCCAGCAGGAAGACAGGGGCGACTAATGAGCAGTTCTTC. It codes for CASRKTGATNEQFF.

This chain uses TRBV6-5 with TRBJ1-6; D unresolved. CDR1 MNHEY and CDR2 SVGAGI come from the germline V gene. The CDR3 loop spans 16 amino acids. V gave up 4 bases and J gave up 3 bases, with 13 bases separating them. The CDR3 region has the DNA TGTGCCAGCAGTTTAAATCGGGGATACTATAATTCACCCCTCCACTTT. Its translation is CASSLNRGYYNSPLHF.

V usage is TRBV5-4 and J usage is TRBJ2-7, with 7 bases aligning to TRBD1. Per the germline V gene, CDR1 is SGHNT and CDR2 is YYREEE (reference sequence). The CDR3 is made up of 15 amino acids. V was pared by 4 bases and J by 1 base, with 8 bases of the junction left unmatched. This CDR3 is CASSERQGFSYEQYF. The CDR3 nucleotides read TGTGCCAGCAGCGAGAGACAGGGTTTTTCCTACGAGCAGTACTTC. Combining the CDR3 with reference TRBV5-4 and TRBJ2-7 gives the whole variable domain ETGVTQSPTHLIKTRGQQVTLRCSSQSGHNTVSWYQQALGQGPQFIFQYYREEENGRGNFPPRFSGLQFPNYSSELNVNALELDDSALYLCASSERQGFSYEQYFGPGTRLTVT.